This record concerns one T cell receptor (beta chain) sequence. Individuals drawn from about two dozen US areas were roughly 18 to 89 years old. Clinical history reported by participants formed the basis on which cohorts were assigned. This sample is part of a study of blood T cell repertoires in COVID-19. Looking at the study overall: Acute and convalescent COVID-19 samples came from the United States, Italy and Spain.

Source study methods: Nucleated cell number was recorded as an estimate derived from reference gene primer amplification. Measured with immunoSEQ multiplex PCR; TCRdb has only the in-frame clones, and not every one. The DNA gave D and trimming, while V, J and clone size come from that table. The profile shows more than 100,000 clones, about 88% of them singletons. Sequences were obtained from PBMCs or T cells enriched from blood (not recorded which). This clonotype was sampled from a man in his forties with acute COVID-19.

CDR3 coding DNA: TGTGCCAGCAGTTCCGGGACTAGCACAGATACGCAGTATTTT. Protein sequence: CASSSGTSTDTQYF. The rearrangement links TRBV6-5 to TRBJ2-3; D possibly corresponds to TRBD2 (6 bases). V was pared by 4 bases and J by 0 bases, with 8 bases between. Germline V gene sequence: CDR1 MNHEY, CDR2 SVGAGI. CDR3 size: 14 residues.